The 19 T cell receptor beta chains below were found in one sample sequenced in a study of OX40 agonist ivuxolimab in advanced cancers. The table came from immunoSEQ multiplex PCR; TCRdb's copy has only in-frame clones and leaves some out. The table has about 37,000 clones, about nine tenths seen once. Specimen: CD4+ or CD8+ T cells sorted from blood, collected in a trial of the OX40 agonist ivuxolimab. All receptors come from an adult with an advanced solid tumor such as melanoma, head and neck, liver or kidney cancer.

Within the sample, this clone is hyperexpanded (1% or more). J is TRBJ1-1 and V is TRBV6-5, with D maybe TRBD1 (6 bases). This CDR3 contains 14 residues. V dropped 2 bases and J dropped 5 bases, with 12 bases sitting between them. From germline, CDR1 is MNHEY and CDR2 SVGAGI. The CDR3 reads CASSYREGETEAFF. The CDR3 nucleotides are TGTGCCAGCAGTTACAGGGAGGGGGAAACTGAAGCTTTCTTT.

This chain uses TRBV5-1 with TRBJ2-1; TRBD2 is a possible D gene (6 bases). Germline values: CDR1 SGHRS, CDR2 YFSETQ. The CDR3 runs 13 residues. The V and J ends lost 2 bases and 5 bases respectively, with 8 bases between them. The DNA of the CDR3 is TGCGCCAGCAGCTTCGGAGGGAACAATGAGCAGTTCTTC. It is translated as CASSFGGNNEQFF.

This clone was observed a few times. This chain uses TRBV19 with TRBJ2-1; TRBD1 or TRBD2 may be the D gene (7 bases each). The germline V and J ends were trimmed by 1 base and 15 bases, with 16 bases remaining between them. The CDR3 extends over 13 amino acids. CDR1 and CDR2 (germline): LNHDA, SQIVND (reference sequence). CDR3 amino acids: CASSIGGGTASFF. DNA for the CDR3: TGTGCCAGTAGTATAGGGGGGGGGACAGCCTCGTTCTTC.

This clone was seen a single time. This chain links TRBV6-5 with TRBJ2-4; 7 bases line up with TRBD1. The CDR3 totals 16 residues. V shed 4 bases and J 4 bases; nucleotides not matched to a gene: 10. Germline CDR1 reads MNHEY; CDR2 reads SVGAGI. The CDR3 nucleotides read TGTGCCAGCAGTTTGGGACGGGACAGCCGGAAAAACATTCAGTACTTC. Amino acids: CASSLGRDSRKNIQYF.

V usage is TRBV11-3 and J usage is TRBJ2-1; D remains ambiguous. There are 14 residues in the CDR3. Germline CDR1 reads SGHNT; CDR2 reads YENEEA. Trimming cost V 5 bases and J 6 bases, with 14 bases left between them. The DNA of the CDR3 is TGTGCCAGCAGCCCCAATTTAGCTCCCAATGAGCAGTTCTTC. The encoded protein is CASSPNLAPNEQFF.

The chain employs TRBV28 and TRBJ2-7, with D unclear. CDR1 and CDR2 from the germline V gene are MDHEN and SYDVKM. V was pared by 5 bases and J by 1 base, with 12 bases between. CDR3 length: 14 residues. This CDR3 reads CASSIHRTSYEQYF. The DNA of the CDR3 is TGTGCCAGCAGTATACATCGAACATCCTACGAGCAGTACTTC.

V usage is TRBV5-1 and J usage is TRBJ1-3, with 9 bases aligning to TRBD1. The germline gives CDR1 SGHRS, CDR2 YFSETQ. CDR3 length: 15 amino acids. Trimming cost V 3 bases and J 2 bases; bases outside gene matches: 3. In DNA, the CDR3 is TGCGCCAGCAGCTCGGACAGGGGCCCTGGAAACACCATATATTTT. Amino acids: CASSSDRGPGNTIYF.

The chain couples TRBV12-2 to TRBJ1-1; the table's TRBD1 call for D was not verified on the DNA. TRBV12-2 is annotated as a pseudogene. The CDR3 contains 13 residues. CDR3 nucleotides: TGTGCCAGCGGGACAGGGCATGGCACTGAAGCTTTCTTT. Encoded protein: CASGTGHGTEAFF.

This chain connects TRBV28 to TRBJ1-2, with 7 bases aligning to TRBD1. The CDR3 spans 14 residues. Trimming took 2 bases from V and 2 from J; bases not matched to a gene: 2. In germline, CDR1 is MDHEN, CDR2 SYDVKM. CDR3 amino acids: CASSLQGENYGYTF. CDR3 sequence (DNA): TGTGCCAGCAGTTTACAGGGGGAGAACTATGGCTACACCTTC.

The count of this clone is one. V and J are TRBV5-1 and TRBJ2-1, with a tentative D call TRBD1 (6 bases). The germline V gene has CDR1 SGHRS and CDR2 YFSETQ. This CDR3 spans 11 amino acids. With 9 bases removed from V and 7 bases from J, the gap between germline ends came to 11 bases. CDR3 residues: CATQQGNEQFF. The CDR3 DNA is TGCGCCACCCAACAGGGAAATGAGCAGTTCTTC.

V is TRBV6-5 and J is TRBJ2-3; TRBD1 aligns across 8 bases. The germline V gene has CDR1 MNHEY and CDR2 SVGAGI. This CDR3 is 14 amino acids long. V shed 4 bases, J shed 5 bases, and the junction held 5 bases outside the gene matches. This CDR3 reads CASSLQGVIDTQYF. DNA for the CDR3: TGTGCCAGCAGTTTACAGGGGGTTATAGATACGCAGTATTTT.

The chain combines TRBV27 with TRBJ2-7, with TRBD2 as a possible D gene (5 bases). This CDR3 has 13 residues. V lost 3 bases and J lost 3, with 9 bases in between. Germline V CDR1 and CDR2: MNHEY, SMNVEV (reference sequence). The CDR3 nucleotides are TGTGCCAGCAGTTTTCGAGGGAGCTACGAGCAGTACTTC. Amino acid sequence: CASSFRGSYEQYF.

This clone turned up a few times. This chain uses TRBV29-1 with TRBJ2-1, with 12 nucleotides matching TRBD2. The CDR3 is 13 residues long. V trimming: 5 bases; J trimming: 9 bases; junction bases outside the gene matches: 5. Germline CDR1 and CDR2: SQVTM and ANQGSEA. CDR3 nucleotides: TGCAGCGTTACCGGGACTAGCGGGCTTGAGCAGTTCTTC. Protein sequence: CSVTGTSGLEQFF.

This chain connects TRBV14 to TRBJ2-7, with D perhaps assigned TRBD1 or TRBD2 (5 bases each). V lost 1 base to trimming and J lost 0 bases, with 13 bases between them. The CDR3 length is 16 residues. Germline CDR1 SGHDN, CDR2 FVKESK. The CDR3: CASSQVGGLDSYEQYF. In DNA form, the CDR3 reads TGTGCCAGCAGCCAAGTTGGGGGATTAGACTCCTACGAGCAGTACTTC.

This chain links TRBV10-3 with TRBJ2-7, with D perhaps given as TRBD1 or TRBD2 (5 bases each). V lost 5 bases and J lost 0, with 14 bases in between. The CDR3 extends over 15 amino acids. Germline lookup yields CDR1 ENHRY and CDR2 SYGVKD. CDR3 nucleotides: TGTGCCATCAGTCGTCCGGGGACGAACTCCTACGAGCAGTACTTC. Translation: CAISRPGTNSYEQYF.

The chain links TRBV27 to TRBJ2-7; possibly TRBD1 or TRBD2 for D (5 bases each). Trimming left V 7 bases short and J 0 bases short, with 13 bases between. CDR1 MNHEY and CDR2 SMNVEV come from the germline V gene (reference sequence). This CDR3 is built from 14 residues. This chain's CDR3 is CASTKGGGSYEQYF. The DNA for the CDR3 is TGTGCCAGCACCAAGGGTGGGGGCTCCTACGAGCAGTACTTC.

The J gene is TRBJ2-5, the V gene TRBV6-5; 10 bases are shared with TRBD1. The DNA end is a closer match to TRBJ2-7, so the J assignment may be wrong. The CDR3 loop spans 15 amino acids. Germline V lookup: CDR1 MNHEY, CDR2 SVGAGI. The CDR3 DNA follows: TGTGCCAGCAGTTACGGACAGGGGGTCTCCTACGAGCAGTACTTC. This sequence encodes CASSYGQGVSYEQYF.

The genes are TRBV11-3 and TRBJ1-4; no reliable D call. Germline V lookup: CDR1 SGHNT, CDR2 YENEEA. CDR3 length: 12 amino acids. V lost 4 bases to trimming and J lost 5 bases, with 5 bases between them. DNA of the CDR3: TGTGCCAGCAGCTGCCCCAATGAAAAACTGTTTTTT. Residues: CASSCPNEKLFF.

The genes are TRBV6-6 and TRBJ1-1, with D unclear. The germline gives CDR1 MNHNY, CDR2 SVGAGI (reference sequence). The CDR3 runs to 14 residues. The V and J ends lost 6 bases and 7 bases respectively, with 18 bases between them. The CDR3 region is CASSPDGRKFEAFF. CDR3 sequence (DNA): TGTGCCAGCAGCCCCGACGGACGGAAATTTGAAGCTTTCTTT.